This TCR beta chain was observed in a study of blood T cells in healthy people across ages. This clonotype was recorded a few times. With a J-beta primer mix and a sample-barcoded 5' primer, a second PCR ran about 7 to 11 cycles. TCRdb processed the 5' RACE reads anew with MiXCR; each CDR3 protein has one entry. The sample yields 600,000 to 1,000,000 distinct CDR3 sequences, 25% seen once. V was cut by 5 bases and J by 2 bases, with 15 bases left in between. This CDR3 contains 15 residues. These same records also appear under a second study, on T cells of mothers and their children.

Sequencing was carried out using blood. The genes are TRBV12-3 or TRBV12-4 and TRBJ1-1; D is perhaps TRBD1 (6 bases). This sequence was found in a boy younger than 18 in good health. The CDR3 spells CASSPGDGDNTEAFF. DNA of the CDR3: TGTGCCAGCAGTCCAGGGGACGGTGACAACACTGAAGCTTTCTTT.